A single sample is the source of the 18 T cell receptor beta chains below, sequenced in a study of blood T cell repertoires in COVID-19. TCRdb's table, derived via immunoSEQ multiplex PCR, lists solely in-frame clones and lacks some. The data show about 220,000 clones, with more than 65% seen just once and 3% to 4% held by the top ten. The specimen was peripheral blood. These receptors all come from a woman at least 80 years old with acute or convalescent COVID-19.

The chain recombines TRBV5-6 with TRBJ2-7; TRBD2 aligns across 7 bases. This CDR3 has 12 amino acids. From germline, CDR1 is SGHDT and CDR2 YYEEEE. V was clipped by 4 bases and J by 3 bases; unmatched bases: 1. The CDR3 sequence is CASSRGGYEQYF. For the CDR3, the DNA is TGTGCCAGCAGCCGCGGGGGCTACGAGCAGTACTTC. Full variable domain (remainder filled in from reference TRBV5-6 and TRBJ2-7): DAGVTQSPTHLIKTRGQQVTLRCSPKSGHDTVSWYQQALGQGPQFIFQYYEEEERQRGNFPDRFSGHQFPNYSSELNVNALLLGDSALYLCASSRGGYEQYFGPGTRLTVT.

This clone was detected once. In nucleotides, the CDR3 is TGTGCCAGCGGACTAGCGGGGCCGTACGAGCAGTACTTC. Protein sequence: CASGLAGPYEQYF. V usage is TRBV28 and J usage is TRBJ2-7; 12 positions agree with TRBD2. The CDR3 consists of 13 residues. J was trimmed by 4 bases and V by 8 bases; bases with no gene match: 3. Germline values: CDR1 MDHEN, CDR2 SYDVKM.

This CDR3 reads CASSRQGGGHEQYF. The CDR3 nucleotides are TGTGCCAGCAGCCGACAGGGAGGAGGCCACGAGCAGTACTTC. The chain combines TRBV5-4 with TRBJ2-7, with D perhaps matching TRBD1 (7 bases). The CDR3 runs to 14 residues. The V gene's germline CDR1 is SGHNT and CDR2 YYREEE (reference sequence). V lost 4 bases to trimming and J lost 5 bases, with 16 bases between them.

The chain couples TRBV5-6 to TRBJ2-3; 7 nucleotides line up with TRBD1. The CDR3 sequence is 14 residues long. Per germline, CDR1 SGHDT and CDR2 YYEEEE. The junction had 2 bases not matched to a gene; V was cut back by 3 bases and J by 1 base. The CDR3 reads CASSYGQGTDTQYF. For the CDR3, the DNA is TGTGCCAGCAGCTATGGACAGGGCACAGATACGCAGTATTTT.

The chain joins TRBV5-4 to TRBJ2-2, with TRBD1 matching over 10 bases. This CDR3 has 14 residues. V was pared by 3 bases and J by 8 bases, with 4 bases of the junction left unmatched. The germline gives CDR1 SGHNT, CDR2 YYREEE (reference sequence). Here the CDR3 DNA reads TGTGCCAGCAGCTCCGGGACAGGGGTGGGGGAGCTGTTTTTT. It is translated as CASSSGTGVGELFF.

V and J are TRBV3-1 (or the pseudogene TRBV3-2) and TRBJ1-1, with D uncertain. CDR3 length equals 16 residues. Germline V gene sequence: CDR1 LGHDT, CDR2 YNNKEL (reference sequence). V lost 4 bases, J lost 4 bases, and 19 bases lay in between. CDR3 bases: TGTGCCAGCAGCCGCGCGACCCCCGCGGGTGGCACTGAAGCTTTCTTT. This codes for CASSRATPAGGTEAFF.

The rearrangement joins TRBV3-1 (or the pseudogene TRBV3-2) to TRBJ2-3; unclear D gene. The germline V gene has CDR1 LGHDT and CDR2 YNNKEL (reference sequence). The CDR3 is made up of 15 amino acids. Trimming pared 5 bases from V and 6 bases from J, leaving 18 bases between. DNA for the CDR3: TGTGCCAGCAGCTTAGGCGTCCTAGGTGCGGATACGCAGTATTTT. It yields the protein CASSLGVLGADTQYF.

The chain links TRBV6-2 or TRBV6-3 to TRBJ2-1; no clear D gene. Germline values: CDR1 MNHEY, CDR2 SVGEGT. The V and J ends lost 5 bases and 0 bases respectively, with 11 bases between them. The CDR3 contains 15 residues. Here the CDR3 reads CASSPPVFSYNEQFF. CDR3 sequence (DNA): TGTGCCAGCAGTCCCCCGGTCTTCTCCTACAATGAGCAGTTCTTC.

The chain combines TRBV19 with TRBJ2-2; D gene uncertain. V was shortened by 0 bases and J by 5 bases, with 16 bases between the two germline ends. Germline CDR1 is LNHDA and CDR2 is SQIVND (reference sequence). The CDR3 length is 17 residues. CDR3: CASSIDEARRRTGELFF. The CDR3 DNA follows: TGTGCCAGTAGTATAGATGAGGCGAGACGTCGGACCGGGGAGCTGTTTTTT.

J is TRBJ2-2 and V is TRBV24-1; TRBD1 agrees at 7 bases. The junction had 9 bases not matched to a gene; V was cut back by 5 bases and J by 4 bases. In germline, CDR1 is KGHDR, CDR2 SFDVKD. CDR3 length: 16 amino acids. The CDR3 region has the DNA TGTGCCACCAGTGCCCCCGGGACAGAGCGCACCGGGGAGCTGTTTTTT. Residues: CATSAPGTERTGELFF.

This chain uses TRBV7-8 with TRBJ2-7; D gene uncertain. Germline V lookup: CDR1 SGHVS, CDR2 FQNEAQ. The CDR3 totals 14 residues. V lost 2 bases and J 1 base, leaving 9 bases between the germline ends. This chain's CDR3 is CASSLMSQSYEQYF. Written as DNA, the CDR3 is TGTGCCAGCAGCTTAATGAGTCAATCCTACGAGCAGTACTTC.

The chain combines TRBV6-5 with TRBJ1-1, with TRBD1 matching over 7 bases. The V segment lost 6 bases and the J segment 0 bases; nucleotides outside the gene matches: 4. The CDR3 contains 14 residues. Looked up from germline, CDR1 is MNHEY and CDR2 is SVGAGI. The CDR3 DNA reads as TGTGCCAGCAGCTTCAGGGGGGTGAACACTGAAGCTTTCTTT. As protein: CASSFRGVNTEAFF.

This clone was recorded a few times. The CDR3 sequence: CASSLPGGGANEQFF. DNA of the CDR3: TGTGCCAGCAGCTTACCCGGCGGGGGGGCCAATGAGCAGTTCTTC. V usage is TRBV7-9 and J usage is TRBJ2-1; TRBD2 matches 9 bases. In germline, CDR1 is SEHNR, CDR2 FQNEAQ (reference sequence). Trimming cost V 2 bases and J 6 bases; bases outside gene matches: 5. The CDR3 is made up of 15 amino acids.

This chain connects TRBV25-1 to TRBJ2-1; D may be TRBD2 (5 bases). Germline values: CDR1 MGHDK, CDR2 SYGVNS. With 2 bases removed from V and 14 bases from J, the gap between germline ends came to 10 bases. This CDR3 region has 11 residues. DNA of the CDR3: TGTGCCAGCAGTGAACGAGCCGGGGAGTTCTTC. As protein: CASSERAGEFF.

This clone has just a few counts. The genes are TRBV19 and TRBJ1-5; D remains unclear. CDR1 is LNHDA, CDR2 SQIVND, per germline (reference sequence). V was cut by 0 bases and J by 4 bases, with 10 bases left in between. The CDR3 is made up of 15 amino acids. CDR3 nucleotides: TGTGCCAGTAGTATAGAACAGAGCTTTAATCAGCCCCAGCATTTT. This encodes CASSIEQSFNQPQHF.

The chain recombines TRBV5-6 with TRBJ2-7, with D perhaps matching TRBD1 (7 bases). This CDR3 contains 16 residues. The ends were cut back, 3 bases at V and 3 bases at J, with 19 bases in the middle. The germline V gene encodes CDR1 SGHDT and CDR2 YYEEEE. This chain's CDR3 is CASSWGDSRRFYEQYF. CDR3 in DNA: TGTGCCAGCAGCTGGGGGGACAGCCGCCGGTTCTACGAGCAGTACTTC. The full variable domain, completed using reference TRBV5-6 and TRBJ2-7, is DAGVTQSPTHLIKTRGQQVTLRCSPKSGHDTVSWYQQALGQGPQFIFQYYEEEERQRGNFPDRFSGHQFPNYSSELNVNALLLGDSALYLCASSWGDSRRFYEQYFGPGTRLTVT.

The chain couples TRBV5-1 to TRBJ2-2; possibly TRBD1 for D (6 bases). The germline CDR1 and CDR2 sequences are SGHRS and YFSETQ. The CDR3 is 16 residues long. Between the trimmed V and J ends, which lost 4 bases and 0 bases, there was a span of 13 bases. The DNA for the CDR3 is TGCGCCAGCAGCGCTCAGGGGCCTCCGAACACCGGGGAGCTGTTTTTT. Translating gives CASSAQGPPNTGELFF.

There are a few counts of this clone. This chain connects TRBV6-6 to TRBJ1-2; TRBD1 agrees at 9 bases. This CDR3 has 14 amino acids. Germline assignment: CDR1 MNHNY and CDR2 SVGAGI (reference sequence). V dropped 5 bases and J dropped 3; count of bases not matched to a gene: 4. The CDR3 is CASSQGTGYYGYTF. The CDR3 bases are TGTGCCAGCAGTCAGGGGACAGGGTACTATGGCTACACCTTC.